The 15 T cell receptor beta chains in this list originate from one sample, sequenced in a study of cytomegalovirus exposure and HLA in healthy donors. Sequenced by immunoSEQ multiplex PCR; TCRdb stores in-frame clones only, minus some. The sample lists 90,000 to 130,000 clones, approximately 96% occurring once. What was sequenced was PBMCs. The receptors derive from a woman aged 18-29 years in good health and CMV-seronegative.

This chain connects TRBV7-3 to TRBJ2-2, with 7 bases fitting TRBD2. The CDR3 length is 15 residues. Unmatched junction bases numbered 7, after V lost 4 bases and J lost 5 bases. The germline gives CDR1 SGHTA, CDR2 FQGTGA. The DNA of the CDR3 is TGTGCCAGCAGCTCGGCGGGGGTAGCGACCGGGGAGCTGTTTTTT. Its protein is CASSSAGVATGELFF. Full variable domain (missing parts from reference TRBV7-3 and TRBJ2-2): GAGVSQTPSNKVTEKGKYVELRCDPISGHTALYWYRQSLGQGPEFLIYFQGTGAADDSGLPNDRFFAVRPEGSVSTLKIQRTERGDSAVYLCASSSAGVATGELFFGEGSRLTVL.

This rearrangement joins TRBV9 to TRBJ2-2; weak D call: TRBD2 (5 bases). The V end lost 0 bases, the J end lost 8 bases, and 11 bases lay between the germline ends. Germline CDR1 is SGDLS and CDR2 is YYNGEE. The CDR3 runs to 14 residues. CDR3 residues: CASSVGGQLGELFF. CDR3 bases: TGTGCCAGCAGCGTAGGAGGGCAGCTGGGGGAGCTGTTTTTT.

The chain employs TRBV6-1 and TRBJ2-3; 9 positions agree with TRBD2. Germline V CDR1 and CDR2: MNHNS, SASEGT. The CDR3 sequence is 17 residues long. The junction had 9 bases not matched to a gene; V was cut back by 3 bases and J by 2 bases. For the CDR3, the DNA is TGTGCCAGCAGTGATACCGTAGCGGGGGCTTTCACAGATACGCAGTATTTT. This gives the protein CASSDTVAGAFTDTQYF.

The chain links TRBV5-1 to TRBJ1-1; D unclear. Trimming shortened V by 0 bases and J by 4 bases, and 10 bases separated the two germline ends. From germline, CDR1 is SGHRS and CDR2 YFSETQ. The CDR3 consists of 14 residues. Here the CDR3 reads CASSLENSLTEAFF. The CDR3 region has the DNA TGCGCCAGCAGCTTGGAAAACAGCCTCACTGAAGCTTTCTTT.

The chain carries TRBV6-4 and TRBJ1-2; 8 bases fit TRBD1. The germline V gene has CDR1 MRHNA and CDR2 SNTAGT. V shed 7 bases and J 6 bases; nucleotides not matched to a gene: 13. The CDR3 has 15 amino acids. CDR3 sequence: CASNPRTGRMDGYTF. CDR3 DNA sequence: TGTGCCAGCAATCCTAGGACAGGGAGGATGGATGGCTACACCTTC.

This sequence joins TRBV11-3 and TRBJ1-1; a possible D gene is TRBD1 (5 bases). Deletions cut 4 bases from V and 2 bases from J, with 17 bases between. Germline CDR1 and CDR2: SGHNT and YENEEA. This CDR3 is built from 16 residues. The DNA of the CDR3 is TGTGCCAGCAGCTGGGGGATTTGGGAGGGAAACACTGAAGCTTTCTTT. Encoded protein: CASSWGIWEGNTEAFF.

This chain connects TRBV19 to TRBJ1-4, with unresolved D. The CDR3 spans 15 residues. Trimming took off 5 bases at V and 2 bases at J, with 12 bases between the two ends. The germline gives CDR1 LNHDA, CDR2 SQIVND (reference sequence). The DNA of the CDR3 is TGTGCCAGTAGTCCCCGGACTTCGACTAATGAAAAACTGTTTTTT. It yields the protein CASSPRTSTNEKLFF.

This clone was found once. V usage is TRBV28 and J usage is TRBJ2-7; 8 bases line up with TRBD1. J gave up 3 bases and V 4 bases, and 8 bases lay outside the gene matches. CDR3 length equals 15 residues. Germline V gene data show CDR1 as MDHEN and CDR2 as SYDVKM. The CDR3 is CASSSPGTGLYEQYF. The CDR3 bases are TGTGCCAGCAGTTCTCCCGGGACAGGACTCTACGAGCAGTACTTC.

The CDR3 reads CASSRMGQSGTQYF. CDR3 sequence (DNA): TGTGCCAGCTCCCGAATGGGACAGTCAGGGACGCAGTATTTT. The V and J genes are TRBV18 and TRBJ2-3, with TRBD1 matching 7 bases. V was clipped by 6 bases and J by 9 bases; unmatched bases: 12. Germline assignment: CDR1 KGHSH and CDR2 LQKENI. The CDR3 contains 14 residues.

The chain recombines TRBV5-6 with TRBJ1-2; 9 positions agree with TRBD1. Germline V gene data show CDR1 as SGHDT and CDR2 as YYEEEE. The CDR3 length is 18 residues. The V gene end was trimmed by 0 bases and the J gene end by 3 bases; junction bases not matched to a gene: 12. The CDR3 DNA reads TGTGCCAGCAGCTTGGTAGACTCCTGGGACAGGGTGGACTATGGCTACACCTTC. Translated, it gives CASSLVDSWDRVDYGYTF. The full variable domain, with the rest looked up from reference TRBV5-6 and TRBJ1-2, is DAGVTQSPTHLIKTRGQQVTLRCSPKSGHDTVSWYQQALGQGPQFIFQYYEEEERQRGNFPDRFSGHQFPNYSSELNVNALLLGDSALYLCASSLVDSWDRVDYGYTFGSGTRLTVV.

Of note for this clone: At one end, the junction sequence differs from germline, possibly due to a read error. V gene TRBV7-9 combines with J gene TRBJ2-7, with D unclear. This CDR3 comprises 12 residues. Per germline, CDR1 SEHNR and CDR2 FQNEAQ (reference sequence). The CDR3 nucleotides read TGTGCCAGCAGCTTAGATTCTTACAGCCGACACTTC. Translating it yields CASSLDSYSRHF.

The V call is TRBV5-1, the J call TRBJ2-2, with no clear D. The ends were cut back, 1 base at V and 4 bases at J, with 8 bases in the middle. CDR1 is SGHRS, CDR2 YFSETQ, per germline. The length of the CDR3 is 14 residues. The CDR3 DNA reads TGCGCCAGCAGCTTGAAACAGACCACCGGGGAGCTGTTTTTT. Protein product: CASSLKQTTGELFF.

The J gene is TRBJ1-5, the V gene TRBV18, with D maybe TRBD1 (5 bases). Germline CDR1 reads KGHSH; CDR2 reads LQKENI. The germline V and J ends were trimmed by 3 bases and 4 bases, with 7 bases remaining between them. The CDR3 is 13 residues long. This CDR3 is CASSPDRNQPQHF. CDR3 DNA: TGTGCCAGCTCACCTGACAGAAATCAGCCCCAGCATTTT.

CDR3 residues: CASSQKTPSTEAFF. CDR3 sequence (DNA): TGTGCCAGCAGCCAAAAAACCCCCAGTACTGAAGCTTTCTTT. The chain has TRBV7-3 and TRBJ1-1, with D unclear. This CDR3 is built from 14 residues. V lost 5 bases and J 5 bases, leaving 15 bases between the germline ends. The germline V gene encodes CDR1 SGHTA and CDR2 FQGTGA.

The chain recombines TRBV7-9 with TRBJ1-6; 9 bases map to TRBD1. The germline V gene encodes CDR1 SEHNR and CDR2 FQNEAQ (reference sequence). The CDR3 covers 14 residues. Trimming took 5 bases from V and 9 from J; bases not matched to a gene: 5. CDR3 DNA sequence: TGTGCCAGCAGCACCGGGACAGGGACTTCACCCCTCCACTTT. This gives the protein CASSTGTGTSPLHF.